The 19 T cell receptor beta chains listed next were all sequenced from one sample in a study of Ad26.COV2.S vaccination and SARS-CoV-2 variants. TCRdb keeps only in-frame clones here, not all; method: immunoSEQ multiplex PCR. The data hold under 400,000 clones, with roughly 87% observed a single time. Treatment noted: roughly 18 received Ad26.COV2.S at low or high dose, single or two shots; roughly five received placebo; per-sample allocation not given. Following the first vaccine or placebo injection, samples were taken on day 63. The specimen comprised peripheral blood, sampled in a trial of Ad26.COV2.S vaccine versus placebo. The receptors here all came from a person aged 18-60 years who received the Ad26.COV2.S COVID-19 vaccine or a placebo.

The chain recombines TRBV24-1 with TRBJ2-1; D unclear. This CDR3 contains 13 residues. V lost 4 bases and J 8 bases, leaving 11 bases between the germline ends. Germline V gene sequence: CDR1 KGHDR, CDR2 SFDVKD. CDR3 protein: CATSDPLGDEQFF. Written as DNA, the CDR3 is TGTGCCACCAGTGACCCACTCGGCGATGAGCAGTTCTTC.

V is TRBV7-6 and J is TRBJ2-3; TRBD2 aligns across 12 bases. V trimming: 5 bases; J trimming: 0 bases; junction bases outside the gene matches: 15. Germline V gene sequence: CDR1 SGHVS, CDR2 FNYEAQ. The CDR3 loop spans 20 amino acids. The CDR3 spells CASSLNIPRLAGESTDTQYF. The CDR3 DNA is TGTGCCAGCAGCCTAAACATACCCCGACTAGCGGGGGAGAGCACAGATACGCAGTATTTT.

This clone was detected only once. V gene TRBV19 combines with J gene TRBJ2-7, with 9 bases fitting TRBD2. This CDR3 is built from 16 residues. The V gene end was trimmed by 4 bases and the J gene end by 1 base; junction bases not matched to a gene: 8. The germline V gene has CDR1 LNHDA and CDR2 SQIVND (reference sequence). The CDR3 coding sequence is TGTGCCAGTAGTAACCCTAGGACTAGCGCTTCCTACGAGCAGTACTTC. Residues: CASSNPRTSASYEQYF. Full variable domain (remainder filled in from reference TRBV19 and TRBJ2-7): DGGITQSPKYLFRKEGQNVTLSCEQNLNHDAMYWYRQDPGQGLRLIYYSQIVNDFQKGDIAEGYSVSREKKESFPLTVTSAQKNPTAFYLCASSNPRTSASYEQYFGPGTRLTVT.

This clone came up once. J is TRBJ2-1 and V is TRBV6-2 or TRBV6-3; D remains unclear. Looked up from germline, CDR1 is MNHEY and CDR2 is SVGEGT. The CDR3 has 14 residues. Trimming removed 2 bases from V and 0 bases from J, with 5 bases in between. CDR3 in amino acids: CASSYDGSYNEQFF. CDR3 DNA sequence: TGTGCCAGCAGTTACGACGGCTCCTACAATGAGCAGTTCTTC.

The rearrangement joins TRBV4-2 to TRBJ1-3; D might be TRBD1 (6 bases). Germline V gene sequence: CDR1 LGHNA, CDR2 YNFKEQ. CDR3 length: 16 amino acids. Between the trimmed V and J ends, which lost 0 bases and 2 bases, there was a span of 11 bases. The CDR3 loop reads CASSQDEGGTGNTIYF. The DNA for the CDR3 is TGTGCCAGCAGCCAAGATGAAGGGGGGACTGGAAACACCATATATTTT.

The V gene is TRBV11-1, the J gene TRBJ2-3, with D maybe TRBD2 (5 bases). Germline CDR1 SGHAT, CDR2 FQDESV (reference sequence). This CDR3 has 16 amino acids. Trimming shortened V by 0 bases and J by 0 bases, and 10 bases separated the two germline ends. The CDR3 region is CASSLATGSSTDTQYF. CDR3 nucleotides: TGTGCCAGCAGCTTAGCGACTGGGAGTAGCACAGATACGCAGTATTTT.

The chain recombines TRBV4-2 with TRBJ2-3, with 9 bases identical to TRBD2. Trimming cost V 2 bases and J 0 bases; bases outside gene matches: 9. The CDR3 covers 18 residues. From germline, CDR1 is LGHNA and CDR2 YNFKEQ. The DNA for the CDR3 is TGTGCCAGCAGCCAACCTGGGCCTAGCGGGGACAGCACAGATACGCAGTATTTT. Its protein product is CASSQPGPSGDSTDTQYF.

V gene TRBV18 combines with J gene TRBJ1-1; D possibly corresponds to TRBD1 (5 bases). Looked up from germline, CDR1 is KGHSH and CDR2 is LQKENI. V was pared by 4 bases and J by 4 bases, with 13 bases between. The CDR3 runs to 14 residues. CDR3 bases: TGTGCCAGCTCACAACAGGTTCAGGGCACTGAAGCTTTCTTT. It translates to CASSQQVQGTEAFF. The complete variable domain, with remaining parts taken from reference TRBV18 and TRBJ1-1, reads NAGVMQNPRHLVRRRGQEARLRCSPMKGHSHVYWYRQLPEEGLKFMVYLQKENIIDESGMPKERFSAEFPKEGPSILRIQQVVRGDSAAYFCASSQQVQGTEAFFGQGTRLTVV.

The rearrangement uses TRBV6-5 and TRBJ2-1, with a possible D match to TRBD2 (5 bases). The length of the CDR3 is 11 residues. Trimming pared 10 bases from V and 8 bases from J, leaving 12 bases between. Germline CDR1 MNHEY, CDR2 SVGAGI. CDR3 coding DNA: TGTGCCACGCTAGCTGTGTATGAGCAGTTCTTC. Protein sequence: CATLAVYEQFF.

This chain uses TRBV2 with TRBJ1-2; D not certain. The CDR3 has 14 amino acids. Germline CDR1 and CDR2: SNHLY and FYNNEI. For the CDR3, the DNA is TGTGCACGGACGAGGGATACGGGGTCCTATGGCTACACCTTC. It yields the protein CARTRDTGSYGYTF. Combining the CDR3 with reference TRBV2 and TRBJ1-2 gives the whole variable domain EPEVTQTPSHQVTQMGQEVILRCVPISNHLYFYWYRQILGQKVEFLVSFYNNEISEKSEIFDDQFSVERPDGSNFTLKIRSTKLEDSAMYFCARTRDTGSYGYTFGSGTRLTVV.

V is TRBV10-3 and J is TRBJ1-4, with D uncertain. V dropped 0 bases and J dropped 1 base, with 6 bases sitting between them. Germline values: CDR1 ENHRY, CDR2 SYGVKD. The length of the CDR3 is 15 residues. The CDR3 region is CAISESRLTNEKLFF. The CDR3 nucleotides read TGTGCCATCAGTGAGTCAAGGCTAACTAATGAAAAACTGTTTTTT.

This chain connects TRBV11-3 to TRBJ2-5; 7 bases are a match to TRBD1. Looked up from germline, CDR1 is SGHNT and CDR2 is YENEEA. Germline trimming cut 5 bases from V and 5 bases from J; bases unmatched to any gene: 8. CDR3 size: 14 residues. The CDR3 protein is CASSPGQVGETQYF. CDR3 in DNA: TGTGCCAGCAGCCCAGGACAGGTGGGGGAGACCCAGTACTTC. Based on the CDR3 plus reference TRBV11-3 and TRBJ2-5, the full variable domain is EAGVVQSPRYKIIEKKQPVAFWCNPISGHNTLYWYLQNLGQGPELLIRYENEEAVDDSQLPKDRFSAERLKGVDSTLKIQPAELGDSAVYLCASSPGQVGETQYFGPGTRLLVL.

This clone was seen once. The sample holds other DNA sequences that translate to the same CDR3. This chain connects TRBV5-1 to TRBJ1-1; a weak D match, TRBD1 (5 bases). Germline V gene sequence: CDR1 SGHRS, CDR2 YFSETQ. V dropped 0 bases and J dropped 4 bases, with 10 bases sitting between them. CDR3 size: 14 residues. CDR3 amino acids: CASSLGGGSTEAFF. The CDR3 DNA sequence: TGCGCCAGCAGCTTGGGGGGCGGGAGCACTGAAGCTTTCTTT. The variable domain in full, completed from reference TRBV5-1 and TRBJ1-1, reads KAGVTQTPRYLIKTRGQQVTLSCSPISGHRSVSWYQQTPGQGLQFLFEYFSETQRNKGNFPGRFSGRQFSNSRSEMNVSTLELGDSALYLCASSLGGGSTEAFFGQGTRLTVV.

The chain uses TRBV7-9 and TRBJ2-5; TRBD1 aligns across 10 bases. Germline V gives CDR1 SEHNR, CDR2 FQNEAQ (reference sequence). V lost 0 bases, J lost 3 bases, and 1 base stayed unmatched. The CDR3 runs 15 residues. The CDR3 protein is CASSLAGTGEETQYF. The DNA of the CDR3 is TGTGCCAGCAGCTTAGCCGGGACAGGGGAAGAGACCCAGTACTTC.

The chain couples TRBV24-1 to TRBJ2-2; D possibly corresponds to TRBD1 (7 bases). The CDR3 consists of 17 residues. V lost 4 bases and J lost 6, with 20 bases in between. The germline V gene encodes CDR1 KGHDR and CDR2 SFDVKD. The CDR3 loop reads CATSEPRQGGFPGELFF. CDR3 coding DNA: TGTGCCACCAGTGAACCTCGACAGGGAGGTTTTCCCGGGGAGCTGTTTTTT.

The chain links TRBV30 to TRBJ1-2; 9 nucleotides agree with TRBD1. The J segment lost 4 bases and the V segment lost 2 bases, leaving 5 bases of the junction unmatched. This CDR3 has 14 residues. Per the germline V gene, CDR1 is GTSNPN and CDR2 is SVGIG (reference sequence). The CDR3 loop is CAWSPDRGVYGYTF. Here the CDR3 DNA reads TGTGCCTGGAGTCCTGACAGGGGGGTCTATGGCTACACCTTC.

The chain combines TRBV7-8 with TRBJ2-1; 9 bases fit TRBD2. V shed 7 bases, J shed 7 bases, and the junction held 17 bases outside the gene matches. Germline V CDR1 and CDR2: SGHVS, FQNEAQ. This CDR3 spans 17 amino acids. In DNA, the CDR3 is TGTGCCAGCACCCTCTCGAGAGGCGGGGGGGCCTTTAATGAGCAGTTCTTC. It is translated as CASTLSRGGGAFNEQFF.

This clone has more than one count but fewer than ten. The chain combines TRBV6-5 with TRBJ2-3; 8 bases match TRBD2. Per the germline V gene, CDR1 is MNHEY and CDR2 is SVGAGI. The V gene end was trimmed by 10 bases and the J gene end by 6 bases; junction bases not matched to a gene: 9. The CDR3 sequence is 13 residues long. The CDR3 spells CATTSSGGDTQYF. The CDR3 DNA reads TGTGCCACTACGTCTTCGGGGGGGGATACGCAGTATTTT.

This chain connects TRBV10-3 to TRBJ2-7; 11 bases are shared with TRBD1. With V trimmed by 10 bases and J by 3 bases, 11 bases remained unmatched. Germline CDR1 ENHRY, CDR2 SYGVKD. CDR3 length equals 15 residues. The CDR3 DNA reads TGTGCCACACGTTCAGCCGGGACAGGGGGCTACGAGCAGTACTTC. Residues: CATRSAGTGGYEQYF.